This T cell receptor beta chain was captured by sequencing in a study of immune evolution from preneoplasia to lung adenocarcinoma. The repertoire was sequenced with immunoSEQ multiplex PCR; TCRdb's copy has only in-frame clones and lacks some. The sample contains 15,000 or so clones, roughly four fifths of which appear only once. Regarding this clone: What it binds is unknown.

Overall study findings and caveats: Highest clonality occurred in KRAS-mutant, not EGFR-mutant or double wild-type, nodules. Normal lung had the highest top T cell clone frequencies. Clonality was highest in normal lung, lower in later-stage lesions apparently.

The sequence was collected from a person aged 55-80 years with lung adenocarcinoma. The sequenced sample was FFPE minimally invasive lung adenocarcinoma tissue.

The CDR3 loop reads CASSLDGGAGELFF. DNA for the CDR3: TGTGCCAGCAGCTTAGATGGGGGAGCCGGGGAGCTGTTTTTT. The chain joins TRBV7-9 to TRBJ2-2; either TRBD1 or TRBD2 may fit D (5 bases each). This CDR3 is built from 14 residues. Germline CDR1 SEHNR, CDR2 FQNEAQ (reference sequence). The V end was cut by 1 base, the J end by 6 bases, with 9 bases between.